The T cell receptor (beta chain) described here comes from a study of early T cells in non-severe SARS-CoV-2 infection. Study details: Whole-blood bulk RNA, unsorted, was sequenced, and chains were unpaired. Study observations and caveats: Anti-spike CD8 responses were favored by VDJdb matching, which missed private and CD4 specificities.

With V trimmed by 5 bases and J by 6 bases, 10 bases remained unmatched. The germline gives CDR1 SGHAT, CDR2 FQNNGV. The CDR3 is 15 residues long. This clonotype is judged medium-sized. Its target is not known. TCRdb re-called the 5' RACE reads with MiXCR, one entry per CDR3 protein. The data show approximately 27,000 distinct CDR3 sequences, around 5.4% seen once. Sequencing input: whole blood. The source is an adult who was a healthcare worker with PCR-confirmed SARS-CoV-2 infection or an uninfected control (not recorded which). V gene TRBV11-2 combines with J gene TRBJ2-1, with TRBD1 matching over 7 bases. Here the CDR3 reads CASSQTGAQTNEQFF. CDR3 sequence (DNA): TGTGCCAGCAGCCAAACAGGGGCGCAAACCAATGAGCAGTTCTTC.